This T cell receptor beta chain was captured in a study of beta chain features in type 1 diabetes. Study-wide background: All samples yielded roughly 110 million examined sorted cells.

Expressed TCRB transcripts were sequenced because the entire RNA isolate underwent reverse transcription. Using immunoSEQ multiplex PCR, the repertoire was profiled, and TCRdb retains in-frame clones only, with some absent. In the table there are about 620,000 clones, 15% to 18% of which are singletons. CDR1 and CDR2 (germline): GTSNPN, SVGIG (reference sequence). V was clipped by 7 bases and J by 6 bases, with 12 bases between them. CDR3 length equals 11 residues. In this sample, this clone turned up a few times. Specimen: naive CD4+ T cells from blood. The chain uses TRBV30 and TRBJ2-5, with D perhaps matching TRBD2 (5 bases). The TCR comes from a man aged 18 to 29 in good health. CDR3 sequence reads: CAYSSGKTQYF. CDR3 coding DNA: TGTGCCTACTCCTCGGGAAAGACCCAGTACTTC.